Detailed here is one TCR beta chain. Its antigen is unknown. Profiling relied on immunoSEQ multiplex PCR, and the TCRdb table lists in-frame clones only, not all of them. Of 130,000 or so clones listed, around nine tenths were seen once; the top ten hold 3% to 3.5%. The data derive from a study of cytomegalovirus exposure and HLA in healthy donors. Study-wide results and caveats: Subsequent analysis of the 110 or so validation repertoires found a tendency for first-cohort TCR clusters to co-occur.

The donors formed part of the approximately 110-subject validation cohort, distinct from the roughly 700-subject first cohort. CDR3 size: 18 residues. Trimming took 4 bases from V and 0 from J; bases not matched to a gene: 14. Germline V CDR1 and CDR2: SQVTM, ANQGSEA. The sequence was obtained from a man younger than 45 in good health and CMV-seronegative. The material sequenced was PBMCs. The chain links TRBV29-1 to TRBJ2-2; 7 nucleotides match TRBD1. This chain's CDR3 is CSVGKGASSPTNTGELFF. DNA of the CDR3: TGCAGCGTTGGAAAGGGGGCATCTTCACCCACGAACACCGGGGAGCTGTTTTTT.